The clone carrying this T cell receptor beta chain occurred a few times. The data stem from a study of T-cell reconstitution after alpha-beta-depleted transplantation in children. A library of TCRbeta sequences, prepared with unique molecular identifiers, was generated. TCRdb reanalysed the PCR reads using MiXCR and keeps one entry per CDR3 protein. The data show hundreds of thousands of distinct CDR3 sequences, roughly 15% seen once. This specimen consisted of PBMCs from the stem cell graft donor, obtained from the stem cell graft. This sequence originates from a human donor who donated a stem cell graft to a child with acute myeloid leukemia.

The CDR3 DNA sequence: TGTGCCAGCAGCTTGGAGGGGGGGCCCCAGCATTTT. Protein: CASSLEGGPQHF. The rearrangement joins TRBV5-4 to TRBJ1-5; perhaps TRBD1 as D (6 bases). V shed 0 bases and J shed 9 bases, with 7 bases lying between them. The CDR3 runs 12 residues. Germline lookup yields CDR1 SGHNT and CDR2 YYREEE (reference sequence).